The sequence of this T cell receptor (beta chain) was determined in a study of shared clonotypes between healthy human individuals. As defined, naive CD8 cells were CD45RO-negative and positively selected for CCR7, with terminally differentiated effector memory CD45RA+ cells excluded. The table came from immunoSEQ multiplex PCR; TCRdb's copy has only in-frame clones and leaves some out. The sample shows around 1.9 million clones, about 92% of them seen only once. This CDR3 is 14 amino acids long. The chain has TRBV21-1 and TRBJ1-5; the table's TRBD1 call for D was not verified on the DNA. TRBV21-1 is listed as a pseudogene. The receptor's source is a man younger than 30 in good health. Some clones in this sample may be carry-over from other donors' samples. Input material: naive CD8+ T cells from PBMCs. CDR3 amino acids: CASVGRQGGQPQHF. The CDR3 DNA reads as TGTGCCAGCGTAGGTAGGCAGGGCGGTCAGCCCCAGCATTTT.